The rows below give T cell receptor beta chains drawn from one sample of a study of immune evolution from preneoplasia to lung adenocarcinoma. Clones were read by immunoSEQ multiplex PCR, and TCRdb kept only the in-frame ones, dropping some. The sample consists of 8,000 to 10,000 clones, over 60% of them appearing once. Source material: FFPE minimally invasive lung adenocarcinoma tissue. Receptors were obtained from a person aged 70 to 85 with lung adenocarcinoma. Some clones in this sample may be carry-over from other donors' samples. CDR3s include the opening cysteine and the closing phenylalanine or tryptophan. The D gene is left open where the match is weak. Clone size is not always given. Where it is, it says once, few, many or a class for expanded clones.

CASSQTSSSYNEQFF	TGTGCCAGTAGTCAGACTTCCAGCTCCTACAATGAGCAGTTCTTC	-	-	TRBV19	TRBJ2-1
CASSFPGATEAFF	TGTGCCAGCAGCTTTCCAGGGGCCACTGAAGCTTTCTTT	-	-	TRBV11-2	TRBJ1-1
CASSARGGRNPGEQYF	TGTGCCAGCAGTGCCCGAGGCGGGAGAAATCCGGGGGAGCAGTACTTC	-	TRBD2	TRBV6-6	TRBJ2-7
CASSSLGTGGREQYF	TGTGCCAGCAGTTCCCTGGGGACAGGGGGTCGGGAGCAGTACTTC	-	TRBD1	TRBV5-6	TRBJ2-7
CAIRDREADGNTIYF	TGTGCCATCAGGGACAGGGAGGCAGATGGAAACACCATATATTTT	-	TRBD1	TRBV10-3	TRBJ1-3
CASRKAGSASGNTIYF	TGTGCCAGTAGAAAGGCGGGGAGCGCCTCTGGAAACACCATATATTTT	medium-sized	-	TRBV19	TRBJ1-3
CASSPRSRQETQYF	TGTGCCAGCAGCCCGAGAAGTCGGCAAGAGACCCAGTACTTC	-	-	TRBV9	TRBJ2-5
CASSGGYGYTF	TGTGCCTCCTCTGGGGGGTATGGCTACACCTTC	few	-	TRBV30	TRBJ1-2
CASSLTSGGALSTQYF	TGTGCCAGCAGTCTTACTAGCGGGGGGGCATTAAGTACGCAGTATTTT	-	TRBD2	TRBV28	TRBJ2-3
CASSLSGGTGELFF	TGCGCCAGCAGCTTGTCCGGGGGCACCGGGGAGCTGTTTTTT	once	-	TRBV5-1	TRBJ2-2
CAILAGGADTQYF	TGTGCCATCTTAGCGGGGGGGGCAGATACGCAGTATTTT	few	TRBD2	TRBV10-3	TRBJ2-3
CASSPTSGASTDTQYF	TGTGCCAGCAGCCCTACTAGCGGGGCTAGCACAGATACGCAGTATTTT	-	TRBD2	TRBV11-2	TRBJ2-3
CSVGGRETQYF	TGCAGCGTCGGGGGACGGGAGACCCAGTACTTC	-	-	TRBV29-1	TRBJ2-5